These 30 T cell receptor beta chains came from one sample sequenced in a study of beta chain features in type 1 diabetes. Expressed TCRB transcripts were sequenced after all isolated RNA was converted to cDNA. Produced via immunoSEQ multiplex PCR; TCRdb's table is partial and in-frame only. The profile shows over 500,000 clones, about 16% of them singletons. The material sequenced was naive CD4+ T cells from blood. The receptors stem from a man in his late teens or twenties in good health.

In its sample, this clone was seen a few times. The CDR3 sequence: CASIRSGTGGYNEQFF. DNA of the CDR3: TGTGCCAGCATAAGATCCGGGACAGGGGGCTACAATGAGCAGTTCTTC. The chain employs TRBV27 and TRBJ2-1, with TRBD1 matching 11 bases. CDR3 size: 16 residues. Germline values: CDR1 MNHEY, CDR2 SMNVEV (reference sequence). Unmatched junction bases numbered 8, after V lost 7 bases and J lost 3 bases.

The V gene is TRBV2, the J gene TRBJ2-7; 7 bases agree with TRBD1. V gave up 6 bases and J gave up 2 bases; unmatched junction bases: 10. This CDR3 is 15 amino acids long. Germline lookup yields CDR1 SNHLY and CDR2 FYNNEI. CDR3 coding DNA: TGTGCCAGCAGGAATACAGGGGCTACTACCTACGAGCAGTACTTC. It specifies CASRNTGATTYEQYF.

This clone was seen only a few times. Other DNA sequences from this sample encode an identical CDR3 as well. CDR3 in DNA: TGTGCCAGCAGCTTAGTAGGGGGCGGGAGCTCCTACGAGCAGTACTTC. This sequence encodes CASSLVGGGSSYEQYF. V and J are TRBV7-2 and TRBJ2-7; D possibly matches TRBD1 or TRBD2 (7 bases each). This CDR3 has 16 amino acids. Trimming removed 1 base at V and 0 bases at J, with 13 bases between. The germline V gene has CDR1 SGHTA and CDR2 FQGNSA. The variable domain in full, with the rest retrieved from reference TRBV7-2 and TRBJ2-7, is GAGVSQSPSNKVTEKGKDVELRCDPISGHTALYWYRQSLGQGLEFLIYFQGNSAPDKSGLPSDRFSAERTGGSVSTLTIQRTQQEDSAVYLCASSLVGGGSSYEQYFGPGTRLTVT.

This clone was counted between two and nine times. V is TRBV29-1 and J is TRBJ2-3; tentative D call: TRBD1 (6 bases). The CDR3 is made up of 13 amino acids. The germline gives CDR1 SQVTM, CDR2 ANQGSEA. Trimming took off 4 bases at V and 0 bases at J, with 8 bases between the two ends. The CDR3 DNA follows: TGCAGCGTTGGCCAGGGGAGCACAGATACGCAGTATTTT. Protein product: CSVGQGSTDTQYF.

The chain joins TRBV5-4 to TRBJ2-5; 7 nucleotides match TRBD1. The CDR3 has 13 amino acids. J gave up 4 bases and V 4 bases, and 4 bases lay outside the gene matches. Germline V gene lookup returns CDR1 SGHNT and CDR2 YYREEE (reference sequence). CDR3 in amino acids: CASSRGQTETQYF. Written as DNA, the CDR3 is TGTGCCAGCAGCCGGGGACAGACAGAGACCCAGTACTTC.

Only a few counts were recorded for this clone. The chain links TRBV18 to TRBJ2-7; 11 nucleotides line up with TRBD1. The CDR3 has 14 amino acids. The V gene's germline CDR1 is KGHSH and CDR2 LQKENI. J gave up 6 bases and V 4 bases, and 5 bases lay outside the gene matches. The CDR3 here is CASSLGQGAGEQYF. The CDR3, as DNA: TGTGCCAGCTCACTCGGACAGGGGGCGGGCGAGCAGTACTTC.

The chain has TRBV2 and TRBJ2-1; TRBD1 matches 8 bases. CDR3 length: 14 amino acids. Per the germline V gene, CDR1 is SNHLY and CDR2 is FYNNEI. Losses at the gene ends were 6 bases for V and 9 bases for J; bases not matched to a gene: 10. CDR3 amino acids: CASSRDRSYGEQFF. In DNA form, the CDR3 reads TGTGCCAGCAGCCGGGACAGGTCTTATGGTGAGCAGTTCTTC. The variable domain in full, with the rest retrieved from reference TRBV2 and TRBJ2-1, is EPEVTQTPSHQVTQMGQEVILRCVPISNHLYFYWYRQILGQKVEFLVSFYNNEISEKSEIFDDQFSVERPDGSNFTLKIRSTKLEDSAMYFCASSRDRSYGEQFFGPGTRLTVL.

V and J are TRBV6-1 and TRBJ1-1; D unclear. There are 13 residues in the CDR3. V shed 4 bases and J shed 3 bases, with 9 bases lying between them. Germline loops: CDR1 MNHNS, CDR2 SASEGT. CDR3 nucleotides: TGTGCCAGCAGTGGCCTGGGTGACACTGAAGCTTTCTTT. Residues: CASSGLGDTEAFF.

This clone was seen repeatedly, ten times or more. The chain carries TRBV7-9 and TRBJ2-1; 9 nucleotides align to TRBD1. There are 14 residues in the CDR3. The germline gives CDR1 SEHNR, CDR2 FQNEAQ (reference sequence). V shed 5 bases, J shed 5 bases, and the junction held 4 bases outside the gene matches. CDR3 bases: TGTGCCAGCAGCCCGAGGGACAGGGACAATGAGCAGTTCTTC. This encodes CASSPRDRDNEQFF.

The CDR3, as DNA: TGCGCCAGCAGCCAAGTTCTGGGGGGCCCGTCCTACGAGCAGTACTTC. Amino acids: CASSQVLGGPSYEQYF. The V and J genes are TRBV4-1 and TRBJ2-7, with D perhaps assigned TRBD1 or TRBD2 (6 bases each). The CDR3 length is 16 residues. V was pared by 1 base and J by 1 base, with 14 bases between. In germline, CDR1 is MGHRA, CDR2 YSYEKL.

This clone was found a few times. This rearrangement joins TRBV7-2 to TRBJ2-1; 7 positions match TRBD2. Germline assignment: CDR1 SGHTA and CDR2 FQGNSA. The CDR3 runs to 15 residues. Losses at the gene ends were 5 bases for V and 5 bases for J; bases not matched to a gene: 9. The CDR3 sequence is CASSPRWEGNNEQFF. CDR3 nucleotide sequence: TGTGCCAGCAGCCCCCGGTGGGAGGGAAACAATGAGCAGTTCTTC.

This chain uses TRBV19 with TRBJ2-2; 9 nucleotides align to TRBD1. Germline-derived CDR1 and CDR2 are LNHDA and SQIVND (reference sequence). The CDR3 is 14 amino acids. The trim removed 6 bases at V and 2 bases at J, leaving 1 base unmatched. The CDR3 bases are TGTGCCAGTAGGGACAGGGGAAACACCGGGGAGCTGTTTTTT. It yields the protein CASRDRGNTGELFF.

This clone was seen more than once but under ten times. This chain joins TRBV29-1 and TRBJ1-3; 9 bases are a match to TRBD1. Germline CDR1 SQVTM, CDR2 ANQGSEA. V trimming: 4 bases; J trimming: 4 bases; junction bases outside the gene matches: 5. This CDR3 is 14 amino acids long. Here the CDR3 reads CSVGRDRAGNTIYF. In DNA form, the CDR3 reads TGCAGCGTTGGTAGGGACAGGGCAGGAAACACCATATATTTT.

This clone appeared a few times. The CDR3 here is CASADRASIRGTQYF. The CDR3 bases are TGTGCCAGCGCCGACAGGGCAAGCATCCGGGGGACGCAGTATTTT. This chain joins TRBV25-1 and TRBJ2-3; maybe TRBD1 (7 bases). There are 15 residues in the CDR3. CDR1 MGHDK and CDR2 SYGVNS come from the germline V gene. Trimming took 8 bases from V and 9 from J, leaving 24 bases between them.

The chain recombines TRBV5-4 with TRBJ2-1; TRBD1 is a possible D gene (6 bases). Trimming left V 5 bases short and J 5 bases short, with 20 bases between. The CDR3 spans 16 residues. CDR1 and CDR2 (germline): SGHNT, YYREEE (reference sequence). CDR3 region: CASRPRAGELHNEQFF. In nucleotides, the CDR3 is TGTGCCAGCAGACCGAGAGCAGGGGAGTTACACAATGAGCAGTTCTTC.

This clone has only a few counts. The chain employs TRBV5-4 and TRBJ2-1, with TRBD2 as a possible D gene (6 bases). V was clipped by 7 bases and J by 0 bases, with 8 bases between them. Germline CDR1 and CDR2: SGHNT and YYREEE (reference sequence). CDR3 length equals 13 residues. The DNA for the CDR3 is TGTGCCAGCGGGGGAGGCTCCTACAATGAGCAGTTCTTC. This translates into CASGGGSYNEQFF.

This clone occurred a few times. The CDR3 DNA follows: TGTGCCAGCAGCGCCCAGGGTTCCATGAACACTGAAGCTTTCTTT. This encodes CASSAQGSMNTEAFF. The chain employs TRBV9 and TRBJ1-1; tentative D call: TRBD1 (5 bases). The CDR3 is 15 residues long. The V gene's germline CDR1 is SGDLS and CDR2 YYNGEE. V dropped 3 bases and J dropped 0 bases, with 12 bases sitting between them.

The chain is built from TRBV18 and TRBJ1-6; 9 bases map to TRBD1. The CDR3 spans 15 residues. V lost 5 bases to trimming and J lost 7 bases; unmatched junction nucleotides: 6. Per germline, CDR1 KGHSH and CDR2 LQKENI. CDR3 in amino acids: CASSSRDRVNSPLHF. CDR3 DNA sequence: TGTGCCAGCTCAAGCCGGGACAGGGTAAATTCACCCCTCCACTTT.

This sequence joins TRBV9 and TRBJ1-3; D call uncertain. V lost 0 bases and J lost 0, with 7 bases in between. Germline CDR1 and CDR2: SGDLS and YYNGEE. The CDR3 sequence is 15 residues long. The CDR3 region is CASSVAVSSGNTIYF. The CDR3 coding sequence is TGTGCCAGCAGCGTAGCCGTTAGCTCTGGAAACACCATATATTTT.

DNA for the CDR3: TGTGCCAGCCGAAGAGAGGGCTACACCTTC. Translation gives CASRREGYTF. V is TRBV6-1 and J is TRBJ1-2, with D unresolved. CDR1 and CDR2 (germline): MNHNS, SASEGT. This CDR3 has 10 residues. Trimming removed 8 bases at V and 8 bases at J, with 9 bases between.

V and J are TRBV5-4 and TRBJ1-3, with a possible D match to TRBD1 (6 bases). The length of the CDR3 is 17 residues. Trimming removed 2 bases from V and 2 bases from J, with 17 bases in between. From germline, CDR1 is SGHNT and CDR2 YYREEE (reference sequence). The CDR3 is CASSLPATGRAGNTIYF. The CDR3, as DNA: TGTGCCAGCAGCTTACCCGCGACAGGTCGCGCTGGAAACACCATATATTTT.

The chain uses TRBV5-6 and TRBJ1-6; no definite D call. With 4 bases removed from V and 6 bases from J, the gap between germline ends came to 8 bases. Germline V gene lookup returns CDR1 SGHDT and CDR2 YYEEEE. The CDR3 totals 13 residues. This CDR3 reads CASSGAGNSPLHF. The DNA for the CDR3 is TGTGCCAGCAGCGGTGCGGGTAATTCACCCCTCCACTTT. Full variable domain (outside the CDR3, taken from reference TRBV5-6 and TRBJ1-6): DAGVTQSPTHLIKTRGQQVTLRCSPKSGHDTVSWYQQALGQGPQFIFQYYEEEERQRGNFPDRFSGHQFPNYSSELNVNALLLGDSALYLCASSGAGNSPLHFGNGTRLTVT.

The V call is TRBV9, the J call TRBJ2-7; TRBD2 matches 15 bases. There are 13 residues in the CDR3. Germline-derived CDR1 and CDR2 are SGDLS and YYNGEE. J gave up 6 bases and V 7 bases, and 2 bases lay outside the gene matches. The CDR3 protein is CASGLAGGREQYF. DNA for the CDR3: TGTGCCAGCGGACTAGCGGGAGGGCGCGAGCAGTACTTC.

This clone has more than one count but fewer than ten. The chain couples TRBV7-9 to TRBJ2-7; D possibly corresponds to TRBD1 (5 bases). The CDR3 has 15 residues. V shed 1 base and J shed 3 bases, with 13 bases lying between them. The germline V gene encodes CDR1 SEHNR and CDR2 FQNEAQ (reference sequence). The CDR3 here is CASSLEGSSLYEQYF. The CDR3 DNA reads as TGTGCCAGCAGCTTAGAGGGGTCCTCCCTCTACGAGCAGTACTTC.

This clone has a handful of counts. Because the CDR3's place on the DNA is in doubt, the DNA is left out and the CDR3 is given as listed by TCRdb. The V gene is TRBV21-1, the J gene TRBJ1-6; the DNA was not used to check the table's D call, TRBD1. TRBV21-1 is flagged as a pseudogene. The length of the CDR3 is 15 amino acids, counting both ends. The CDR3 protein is CASSKVAQGSSPLHF.

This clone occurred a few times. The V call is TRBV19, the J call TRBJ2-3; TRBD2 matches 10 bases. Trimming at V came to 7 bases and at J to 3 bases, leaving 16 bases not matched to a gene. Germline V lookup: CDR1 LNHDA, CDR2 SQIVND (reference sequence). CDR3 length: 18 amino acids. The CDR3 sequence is CASKRLAGVRTRTDTQYF. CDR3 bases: TGTGCCAGTAAAAGGCTAGCGGGAGTGCGGACCAGGACAGATACGCAGTATTTT.

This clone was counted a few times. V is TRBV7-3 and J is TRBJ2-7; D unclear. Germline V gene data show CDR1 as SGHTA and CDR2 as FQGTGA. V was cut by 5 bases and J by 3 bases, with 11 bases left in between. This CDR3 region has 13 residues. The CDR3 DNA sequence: TGTGCCAGCAGCCGCGGACCGATCTACGAGCAGTACTTC. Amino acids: CASSRGPIYEQYF.

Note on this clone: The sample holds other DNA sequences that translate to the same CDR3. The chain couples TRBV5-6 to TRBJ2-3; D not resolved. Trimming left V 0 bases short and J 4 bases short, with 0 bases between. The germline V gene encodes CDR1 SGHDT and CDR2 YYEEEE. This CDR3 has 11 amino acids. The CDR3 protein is CASSLADTQYF. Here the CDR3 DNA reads TGTGCCAGCAGCTTGGCAGATACGCAGTATTTT.

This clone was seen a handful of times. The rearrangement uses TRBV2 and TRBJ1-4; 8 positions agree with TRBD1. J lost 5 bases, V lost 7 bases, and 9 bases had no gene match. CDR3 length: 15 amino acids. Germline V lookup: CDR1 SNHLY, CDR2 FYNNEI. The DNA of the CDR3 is TGTGCCAGCACCGCCCCGGGACAGGCGAATGAAAAACTGTTTTTT. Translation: CASTAPGQANEKLFF.

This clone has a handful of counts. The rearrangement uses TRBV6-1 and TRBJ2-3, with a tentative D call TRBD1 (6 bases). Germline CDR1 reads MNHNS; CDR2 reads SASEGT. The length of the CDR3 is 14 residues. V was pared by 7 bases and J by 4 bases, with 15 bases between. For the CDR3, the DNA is TGTGCCAGCAACCTCCAAGGGGGTCCAGATACGCAGTATTTT. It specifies CASNLQGGPDTQYF.